This T cell receptor (beta chain) comes out of a study of regulatory T cells in long-lasting Graves disease. Overall study context: In persistent Graves' disease, antithyroid drugs had been taken for over 5 years and TSH receptor antibodies stayed positive. General observations from the study: Persistent-disease Graves' patients showed less TCR diversity than new cases. Thyroid tissue went unstudied; only peripheral blood was examined.

For this clonotype: Its cognate antigen is unknown.

The authors built TCR beta libraries using iRepertoire HTBI primers and Arm-PCR of CDR3 regions. TCRdb analysed the multiplex PCR reads with MiXCR anew, one entry per CDR3 protein. The table records about 400,000 distinct CDR3 sequences, around 20% of them present only once. The length of the CDR3 is 13 residues. With 5 bases removed from V and 6 bases from J, the gap between germline ends came to 14 bases. Germline V gene lookup returns CDR1 SGHTA and CDR2 FQGNSA. The time point here: persistent/refractory GD, antithyroid drugs over 5 years with positive TRAb. Making the TCR library involved RNA that had been extracted from PBMCs.

The V and J genes are TRBV7-2 and TRBJ2-7; D not resolved. This TCR came from a female donor with Graves disease. Sequenced here: peripheral blood mononuclear cells (PBMCs), sampled when the disease was refractory, from a patient treated with antithyroid drugs. The CDR3 here is CASSPQGRREQYF. The DNA of the CDR3 is TGTGCCAGCAGCCCTCAAGGCAGGCGCGAGCAGTACTTC.